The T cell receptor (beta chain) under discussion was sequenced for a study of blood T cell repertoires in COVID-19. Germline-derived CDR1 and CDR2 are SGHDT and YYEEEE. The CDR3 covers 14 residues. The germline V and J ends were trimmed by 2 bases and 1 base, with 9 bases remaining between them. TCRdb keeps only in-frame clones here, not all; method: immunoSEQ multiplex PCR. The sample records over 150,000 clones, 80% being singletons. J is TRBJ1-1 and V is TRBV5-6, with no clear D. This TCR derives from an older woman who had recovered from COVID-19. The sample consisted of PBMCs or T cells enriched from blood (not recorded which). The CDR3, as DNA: TGTGCCAGCAGCTTACCGTCAGGGAACACTGAAGCTTTCTTT. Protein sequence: CASSLPSGNTEAFF.